The 23 T cell receptor beta chains reported below all come from one sample, sequenced in a study of cytomegalovirus exposure and HLA in healthy donors. The PCR ran on 60 Vbeta and 13 Jbeta primers. Here immunoSEQ multiplex PCR was the method, and the copy in TCRdb shows in-frame clones only, minus some. The sample lists around 130,000 clones, 70% to 85% occurring once. Specimen: PBMCs. The receptors derive from a young woman in good health and CMV-seropositive.

This clone was found once. V is TRBV12-5 and J is TRBJ2-2, with TRBD1 matching over 7 bases. The length of the CDR3 is 18 residues. Germline V gene lookup returns CDR1 LGHNT and CDR2 FRNRAP. The V segment lost 0 bases and the J segment 4 bases; nucleotides outside the gene matches: 11. As DNA, the CDR3 is TGTGCTAGTGGTTTGGTCGGGGACAGAAAAGTGGGCACCGGGGAGCTGTTTTTT. It translates to CASGLVGDRKVGTGELFF.

This sequence joins TRBV4-1 and TRBJ2-7; 7 bases agree with TRBD1. Germline assignment: CDR1 MGHRA and CDR2 YSYEKL. Trimming took 4 bases from V and 2 from J; bases not matched to a gene: 8. The CDR3 runs to 15 residues. DNA for the CDR3: TGCGCCAGCAGCCTTCGAGAAGGGGGCCCCTACGAGCAGTACTTC. Its translation is CASSLREGGPYEQYF.

Here the CDR3 DNA reads TGTGCCAGCAGCTCAACAGGTTACAATGAGCAGTTCTTC. It translates to CASSSTGYNEQFF. The V gene is TRBV27, the J gene TRBJ2-1; D is possibly TRBD1 (5 bases). Germline CDR1 MNHEY, CDR2 SMNVEV (reference sequence). The V end lost 6 bases, the J end lost 4 bases, and 10 bases lay between the germline ends. This CDR3 is 13 amino acids long.

The DNA for the CDR3 is TGTGCCAGCAGTCTAGATTCCGGGAAGGAAGAGACCCAGTACTTC. It translates to CASSLDSGKEETQYF. The chain employs TRBV5-8 and TRBJ2-5; tentative D call: TRBD2 (5 bases). Germline CDR1 SGHTS, CDR2 YDEGEE. V shed 5 bases and J shed 3 bases, with 17 bases lying between them. This CDR3 is 15 amino acids long.

The chain couples TRBV11-2 to TRBJ2-5; perhaps TRBD2 as D (5 bases). There are 15 residues in the CDR3. Germline CDR1 and CDR2: SGHAT and FQNNGV. Trimming pared 4 bases from V and 5 bases from J, leaving 17 bases between. The CDR3 DNA follows: TGTGCCAGCAGCTCCCTCCGGGGTAGCCTGGAGACCCAGTACTTC. Its translation: CASSSLRGSLETQYF.

This rearrangement joins TRBV18 to TRBJ1-1; D possibly corresponds to TRBD1 (6 bases). Germline CDR1 and CDR2: KGHSH and LQKENI. The CDR3 length is 13 residues. Trimming removed 2 bases at V and 5 bases at J, with 9 bases between. The CDR3 region has the DNA TGTGCCAGCTCACCAACAGGGAATACTGAAGCTTTCTTT. It encodes CASSPTGNTEAFF.

V is TRBV11-2 and J is TRBJ2-5; D is undetermined. The DNA end is more similar to TRBJ2-7, so the J call may be wrong. The V gene's germline CDR1 is SGHAT and CDR2 FQNNGV. This CDR3 comprises 10 residues. The chain's CDR3 is CASSFSEQYF. In DNA, the CDR3 is TGTGCCAGCAGCTTCTCCGAGCAGTACTTC.

This rearrangement joins TRBV7-2 to TRBJ2-1; TRBD1 is a possible D gene (6 bases). The CDR3 length is 16 residues. Trimming shortened V by 5 bases and J by 7 bases, and 21 bases separated the two germline ends. Per the germline V gene, CDR1 is SGHTA and CDR2 is FQGNSA. CDR3 in DNA: TGTGCCAGCAGCGCTAGGCCAGGGGCATTAAGGAATGAGCAGTTCTTC. Encoded protein: CASSARPGALRNEQFF.

Written as DNA, the CDR3 is TGCGCCAGCAGCCAAGAACCGAGAACTAACTATGGCTACACCTTC. Its translation: CASSQEPRTNYGYTF. The rearrangement links TRBV4-1 to TRBJ1-2; D unresolved. Germline CDR1 and CDR2: MGHRA and YSYEKL. Trimming removed 0 bases at V and 0 bases at J, with 8 bases between. The CDR3 totals 15 residues.

V is TRBV4-1 and J is TRBJ1-6; weak D call: TRBD1 (5 bases). Looked up from germline, CDR1 is MGHRA and CDR2 is YSYEKL. The CDR3 loop spans 16 amino acids. V lost 5 bases to trimming and J lost 8 bases, with 19 bases between them. This CDR3 reads CASSVIWGLEDSPLHF. CDR3 bases: TGCGCCAGCAGCGTCATTTGGGGCCTAGAGGATTCACCCCTCCACTTT.

This clone occurred a few times. The J gene is TRBJ2-7, the V gene TRBV6-1; TRBD2 matches at 12 bases. Germline V lookup: CDR1 MNHNS, CDR2 SASEGT. V was clipped by 5 bases and J by 7 bases; unmatched bases: 9. This CDR3 region has 15 residues. CDR3 protein: CASSPTSGGREEQYF. The CDR3 nucleotides read TGTGCCAGCAGTCCTACTAGCGGGGGGCGGGAGGAGCAGTACTTC.

V is TRBV2 and J is TRBJ1-6; 8 positions agree with TRBD1. CDR3 length: 13 amino acids. V shed 6 bases and J 6 bases; nucleotides not matched to a gene: 1. Germline assignment: CDR1 SNHLY and CDR2 FYNNEI. The CDR3 bases are TGTGCCAGCAGGACAGGGGTTAATTCACCCCTCCACTTT. Encoded protein: CASRTGVNSPLHF.

The chain couples TRBV7-6 to TRBJ2-7, with a weak D call TRBD1 (6 bases). CDR1 SGHVS and CDR2 FNYEAQ come from the germline V gene. The CDR3 extends over 15 amino acids. Trimming took 6 bases from V and 3 from J, leaving 18 bases between them. The CDR3 sequence: CASSLNVGDNYEQYF. Written as DNA, the CDR3 is TGTGCCAGCAGTTTAAATGTGGGGGACAACTACGAGCAGTACTTC.

The CDR3 DNA sequence: TGTGCCAGCAGTGATGCAGGCGCTCTTTCACCCCTCCACTTT. It yields the protein CASSDAGALSPLHF. The chain employs TRBV2 and TRBJ1-6; no reliable D call. Germline lookup yields CDR1 SNHLY and CDR2 FYNNEI. V was pared by 3 bases and J by 9 bases, with 12 bases between. This CDR3 spans 14 amino acids.

The chain couples TRBV5-1 to TRBJ1-1; no firm D call. The germline V and J ends were trimmed by 4 bases and 10 bases, with 14 bases remaining between them. Germline V gene lookup returns CDR1 SGHRS and CDR2 YFSETQ. This CDR3 contains 12 residues. The CDR3 DNA is TGCGCCAGCAGCCCTGGAGGGTCTGGAGCTTTCTTT. This gives the protein CASSPGGSGAFF.

Only one count was recorded for this clone. The rearrangement links TRBV7-9 to TRBJ2-5; D is perhaps TRBD2 (6 bases). The CDR3 contains 13 residues. CDR1 and CDR2 (germline): SEHNR, FQNEAQ (reference sequence). V lost 1 base, J lost 11 bases, and 14 bases lay in between. The CDR3 nucleotides read TGTGCCAGCAGCTTAGTCCCGGGAGTTGAGCAGTACTTC. It encodes CASSLVPGVEQYF.

CDR3 residues: CASSRAGGPYEQYF. CDR3 bases: TGTGCCAGCTCCAGGGCGGGGGGCCCCTACGAGCAGTACTTC. The chain couples TRBV7-2 to TRBJ2-7, with 8 bases identical to TRBD2. The CDR3 has 14 residues. The junction had 8 bases not matched to a gene; V was cut back by 8 bases and J by 2 bases. Germline values: CDR1 SGHTA, CDR2 FQGNSA. Based on the CDR3 plus reference TRBV7-2 and TRBJ2-7, the full variable domain is GAGVSQSPSNKVTEKGKDVELRCDPISGHTALYWYRQSLGQGLEFLIYFQGNSAPDKSGLPSDRFSAERTGGSVSTLTIQRTQQEDSAVYLCASSRAGGPYEQYFGPGTRLTVT.

This sequence joins TRBV2 and TRBJ2-7; 8 bases are a match to TRBD1. With 7 bases clipped from V and 5 bases from J, the junction kept 7 bases outside the gene matches. The CDR3 runs to 13 residues. The germline V gene encodes CDR1 SNHLY and CDR2 FYNNEI. The CDR3: CASTGQGANEQYF. CDR3 DNA: TGTGCCAGCACTGGCCAGGGGGCCAACGAGCAGTACTTC.

The rearrangement joins TRBV11-2 to TRBJ1-6; TRBD1 is a possible D gene (6 bases). This CDR3 spans 14 amino acids. Germline CDR1 reads SGHAT; CDR2 reads FQNNGV. V was clipped by 3 bases and J by 7 bases, with 10 bases between them. The CDR3 nucleotides read TGTGCCAGCAGCTTTGGGGGCCAGAATTCACCCCTCCACTTT. Translated: CASSFGGQNSPLHF.

The rearrangement links TRBV15 to TRBJ1-3; no firm D call. Trimming stripped 1 base from V and 8 bases from J, with 15 bases between. The CDR3 totals 15 residues. Looked up from germline, CDR1 is LNHNV and CDR2 is YYDKDF (reference sequence). CDR3 amino acids: CATSRGDLGRDTIYF. CDR3 nucleotide sequence: TGTGCCACCAGCAGAGGGGATTTAGGGCGGGACACCATATATTTT.

Details on this clone: Within the sample, other DNA sequences also encode this same CDR3. The chain employs TRBV10-1 and TRBJ1-1; D ambiguous. V gave up 0 bases and J gave up 1 base, with 18 bases separating them. The CDR3 is 18 residues long. CDR1 and CDR2 (germline): WNHNN, SYGVQD (reference sequence). This CDR3 reads CASSESREVYQTNTEAFF. The CDR3 bases are TGCGCCAGCAGTGAGTCAAGGGAGGTTTATCAGACGAACACTGAAGCTTTCTTT.

The chain has TRBV19 and TRBJ2-1; D is possibly TRBD2 (5 bases). The CDR3 loop spans 14 amino acids. Trimming cost V 3 bases and J 10 bases, with 16 bases left between them. Germline loops: CDR1 LNHDA, CDR2 SQIVND (reference sequence). This CDR3 reads CASSIGGLAGEQFF. CDR3 coding DNA: TGTGCCAGTAGTATTGGTGGGCTAGCTGGAGAGCAGTTCTTC.

The chain uses TRBV7-2 and TRBJ2-5; perhaps TRBD2 as D (7 bases). V lost 5 bases and J lost 2, with 15 bases in between. CDR1 SGHTA and CDR2 FQGNSA come from the germline V gene. The CDR3 is 15 residues long. The CDR3 DNA follows: TGTGCCAGCAGCCCTTTAGGGGGGGAACAAGAGACCCAGTACTTC. Its protein is CASSPLGGEQETQYF.